The 19 T cell receptor beta chains below come from one sample, sequenced in a study of blood T cell repertoires in COVID-19. Method: immunoSEQ multiplex PCR; TCRdb's copy keeps in-frame clones and lacks some. This table has roughly 200,000 clones, more than 75% appearing once. The material sequenced was peripheral blood. These receptors originate from a woman in her forties or fifties with active or convalescent COVID-19.

This clone was seen just once. This chain links TRBV5-6 with TRBJ1-3; TRBD1 agrees at 7 bases. The ends lost 3 bases at V and 5 bases at J; junction bases unmatched: 5. There are 14 residues in the CDR3. Germline V lookup: CDR1 SGHDT, CDR2 YYEEEE. CDR3 sequence reads: CASSSQGLRNTIYF. DNA for the CDR3: TGTGCCAGCAGCTCACAGGGGTTAAGAAACACCATATATTTT.

This CDR3 reads CASRLGQGRNTIYF. DNA for the CDR3: TGTGCCAGCAGGCTAGGACAGGGGAGAAACACCATATATTTT. V is TRBV28 and J is TRBJ1-3, with 9 bases identical to TRBD1. This CDR3 comprises 14 residues. The V gene's germline CDR1 is MDHEN and CDR2 SYDVKM. The J segment lost 5 bases and the V segment lost 6 bases, leaving 5 bases of the junction unmatched.

The chain links TRBV28 to TRBJ1-1; the D gene is possibly TRBD1 (6 bases). The ends were cut back, 10 bases at V and 1 base at J, with 13 bases in the middle. The CDR3 length is 13 residues. CDR1 is MDHEN, CDR2 SYDVKM, per germline. CDR3 sequence (DNA): TGTGCCACCATCAGGGGTGGGAACACTGAAGCTTTCTTT. Protein product: CATIRGGNTEAFF.

The genes are TRBV2 and TRBJ1-2; TRBD1 matches at 8 bases. CDR1 is SNHLY, CDR2 FYNNEI, per germline. J gave up 4 bases and V 6 bases, and 7 bases lay outside the gene matches. This CDR3 has 14 residues. CDR3 sequence reads: CASRGTGWSYGYTF. CDR3 sequence (DNA): TGTGCCAGCAGAGGGACAGGTTGGAGCTATGGCTACACCTTC.

Remarks on this clone: At the DNA level, this CDR3 is encoded by other sequences in the same sample as well. J is TRBJ1-4 and V is TRBV18, with 10 bases matching TRBD1. CDR1 and CDR2 from the germline V gene are KGHSH and LQKENI. The CDR3 extends over 14 amino acids. V shed 3 bases and J 5 bases; nucleotides not matched to a gene: 0. The CDR3 DNA sequence: TGTGCCAGCTCACCGGGACAGGGGAATGAAAAACTGTTTTTT. It codes for CASSPGQGNEKLFF.

The chain links TRBV6-2 or TRBV6-3 to TRBJ1-6; 8 bases are shared with TRBD1. The CDR3 has 15 amino acids. Germline assignment: CDR1 MNHEY and CDR2 SVGEGT. The junction had 5 bases not matched to a gene; V was cut back by 5 bases and J by 5 bases. CDR3 nucleotides: TGTGCCAGCAGTCCGCAGGGGGCTGATAATTCACCCCTCCACTTT. It encodes CASSPQGADNSPLHF.

The chain has TRBV12-3 or TRBV12-4 and TRBJ2-3; 7 nucleotides align to TRBD1. CDR3 length equals 13 residues. V lost 5 bases, J lost 4 bases, and 3 bases stayed unmatched. The chain's CDR3 is CASSDRVSDTQYF. CDR3 nucleotides: TGTGCCAGCAGTGACAGGGTTTCAGATACGCAGTATTTT.

In the case of this clone: The identical CDR3 is also encoded by other nucleotide sequences in the sample. V and J are TRBV4-2 and TRBJ2-1; 12 nucleotides match TRBD2. The V gene end was trimmed by 0 bases and the J gene end by 4 bases; junction bases not matched to a gene: 1. This CDR3 is 16 amino acids long. Germline values: CDR1 LGHNA, CDR2 YNFKEQ. The CDR3 nucleotides read TGTGCCAGCAGCCAAGAGACTAGCGGGAGTTACAATGAGCAGTTCTTC. It is translated as CASSQETSGSYNEQFF.

This clone came up many times. This rearrangement joins TRBV11-2 to TRBJ1-4, with D perhaps TRBD1 (6 bases). Germline V lookup: CDR1 SGHAT, CDR2 FQNNGV. The V gene lost 1 base and the J gene lost 7 bases, with 13 bases spanning the gap. CDR3 size: 15 residues. CDR3 DNA: TGTGCCAGCAGCTTAGCGGGGGGCGCCGCTGAAAAACTGTTTTTT. Translating it yields CASSLAGGAAEKLFF.

The gene calls are TRBV6-6 and TRBJ2-5; 7 bases line up with TRBD1. Germline V lookup: CDR1 MNHNY, CDR2 SVGAGI (reference sequence). The V and J ends lost 5 bases and 4 bases, in that order; junction bases with no gene match: 4. CDR3 length: 13 residues. The CDR3 DNA reads as TGTGCCAGCAGTAGGACAGGTTTAGAGACCCAGTACTTC. Amino acid sequence: CASSRTGLETQYF.

CDR3 residues: CSAGQMNTEAFF. CDR3 bases: TGCAGCGCAGGACAGATGAACACTGAAGCTTTCTTT. The rearrangement joins TRBV29-1 to TRBJ1-1; D possibly corresponds to TRBD1 (6 bases). Germline assignment: CDR1 SQVTM and CDR2 ANQGSEA. Trimming took off 7 bases at V and 0 bases at J, with 9 bases between the two ends. The CDR3 length is 12 residues.

This chain uses TRBV6-2 or TRBV6-3 with TRBJ2-7, with TRBD1 matching over 9 bases. V dropped 4 bases and J dropped 6; count of bases not matched to a gene: 7. Germline CDR1 and CDR2: MNHEY and SVGEGT. The CDR3 contains 14 residues. The CDR3 here is CASSLNRGLSEQYF. CDR3 in DNA: TGTGCCAGCAGTTTAAACAGGGGGCTCAGCGAGCAGTACTTC.

The V gene is TRBV2, the J gene TRBJ2-7; perhaps TRBD2 as D (6 bases). The germline V gene encodes CDR1 SNHLY and CDR2 FYNNEI. V shed 6 bases and J shed 3 bases, with 12 bases lying between them. The CDR3 consists of 13 residues. The CDR3 bases are TGTGCCAGCAGCCGGGACGGGAGCTACGAGCAGTACTTC. Encoded protein: CASSRDGSYEQYF.

The chain has TRBV28 and TRBJ2-3; D not resolved. The V and J ends lost 5 bases and 1 base respectively, with 16 bases between them. CDR1 MDHEN and CDR2 SYDVKM come from the germline V gene. CDR3 size: 16 residues. In DNA form, the CDR3 reads TGTGCCAGCAGTCCCCTAACTACCCCCCGCACAGATACGCAGTATTTT. It encodes CASSPLTTPRTDTQYF.

The rearrangement joins TRBV29-1 to TRBJ2-3; D is ambiguous. Trimming pared 2 bases from V and 2 bases from J, leaving 11 bases between. The CDR3 spans 14 residues. The V gene's germline CDR1 is SQVTM and CDR2 ANQGSEA. CDR3 DNA: TGCAGCGTTGAAAATACGATAGACACAGATACGCAGTATTTT. Residues: CSVENTIDTDTQYF.

The chain uses TRBV10-2 and TRBJ2-3, with 13 bases that match TRBD2. The CDR3 is made up of 16 amino acids. The trim removed 8 bases at V and 0 bases at J, leaving 5 bases unmatched. The germline CDR1 and CDR2 sequences are WSHSY and SAAADI. CDR3 protein: CASGTGLAGSTDTQYF. Written as DNA, the CDR3 is TGCGCCAGCGGAACGGGACTAGCGGGGAGCACAGATACGCAGTATTTT.

The V call is TRBV7-2, the J call TRBJ2-3; tentatively, D is TRBD1 (7 bases). V lost 5 bases, J lost 5 bases, and 20 bases lay in between. The CDR3 totals 16 residues. The V gene's germline CDR1 is SGHTA and CDR2 FQGNSA. CDR3 sequence: CASSQPDREVEDTQYF. Here the CDR3 DNA reads TGTGCCAGCAGCCAGCCCGACAGGGAGGTGGAAGATACGCAGTATTTT.

There are a few counts of this clone. The J gene is TRBJ1-1, the V gene TRBV4-1, with TRBD1 matching 11 bases. Germline V gene lookup returns CDR1 MGHRA and CDR2 YSYEKL. Trimming at V came to 1 base and at J to 8 bases, leaving 9 bases not matched to a gene. This CDR3 is 16 amino acids long. CDR3 DNA: TGCGCCAGCAGCCAAGGTTCTTATGGGGACAGGGGGGAAGCTTTCTTT. Translation gives CASSQGSYGDRGEAFF.

V gene TRBV18 combines with J gene TRBJ2-5; the match to TRBD1 covers 9 bases. The CDR3 covers 14 residues. The junction had 7 bases not matched to a gene; V was cut back by 6 bases and J by 5 bases. Germline-derived CDR1 and CDR2 are KGHSH and LQKENI. For the CDR3, the DNA is TGTGCCAGCTCTACTCGGACAGGGGCGGAGACCCAGTACTTC. Residues: CASSTRTGAETQYF.